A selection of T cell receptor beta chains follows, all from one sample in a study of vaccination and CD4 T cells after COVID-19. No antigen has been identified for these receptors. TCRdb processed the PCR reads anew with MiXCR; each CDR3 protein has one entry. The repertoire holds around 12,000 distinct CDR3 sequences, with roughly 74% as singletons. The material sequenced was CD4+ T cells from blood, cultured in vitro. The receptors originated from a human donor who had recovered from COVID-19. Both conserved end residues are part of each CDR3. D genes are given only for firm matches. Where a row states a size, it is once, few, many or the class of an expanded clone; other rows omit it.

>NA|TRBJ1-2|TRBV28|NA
TGTGCCAGCAGTTCCCCCTACCCTGCCGGGGGAGGCTACACCTTC
CASSSPYPAGGGYTF
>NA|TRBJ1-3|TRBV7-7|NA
TGTGCTAGCAGCCTAACCGGGACAAAAGCGGCAGGGATCTCTGGAAACACCATATATTTT
CASSLTGTKAAGISGNTIYF
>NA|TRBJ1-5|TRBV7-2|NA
TGTGCCAGCTTCCCTACGTCGAGGGATAGCAATCAGCCCCAGCATTTT
CASFPTSRDSNQPQHF
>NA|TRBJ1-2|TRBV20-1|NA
TGCAGTGCTAAGGGGGGCTATGGCTACACCTTC
CSAKGGYGYTF
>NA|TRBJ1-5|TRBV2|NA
TGTGCCAGCAGTCGAATTGACCGGGATCAGCCCCAGCATTTT
CASSRIDRDQPQHF
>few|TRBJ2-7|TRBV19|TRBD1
TGTGCCAGTAGTTCCCGGACAGGGGGCGGCGAGCAGTACTTC
CASSSRTGGGEQYF
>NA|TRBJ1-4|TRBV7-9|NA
TGTGCCAGCAGCTTAGCGGGGGGAGGTGAAAAACTGTTTTTT
CASSLAGGGEKLFF
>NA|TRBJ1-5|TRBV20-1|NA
TGCAGTGCGACTCGGGACACTAATCAGCCCCAGCATTTT
CSATRDTNQPQHF
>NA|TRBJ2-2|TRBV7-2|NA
TGTGCCAGCAGCTTAGCGCAGGGAGCCGGGGAGCTGTTTTTT
CASSLAQGAGELFF
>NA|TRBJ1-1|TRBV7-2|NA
TGTGCCAGCAGCTTAAGTAGGGGGGGCACTGAAGCTTTCTTT
CASSLSRGGTEAFF
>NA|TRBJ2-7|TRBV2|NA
TGTGCCAGCAGGCCCAGACAGCTAACCTACGAGCAGTACTTC
CASRPRQLTYEQYF
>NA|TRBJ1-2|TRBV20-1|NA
TGCAGTGCTAGTCCGGGGGCAGCGGTCTATGGCTACACCTTC
CSASPGAAVYGYTF
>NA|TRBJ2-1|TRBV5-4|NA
TGTGCCAGCAGCCCCGGGGCGGACTACAATGAGCAGTTCTTC
CASSPGADYNEQFF
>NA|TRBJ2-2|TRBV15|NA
TGTGCCACCAGCTTGGTAGCGAGGAACACCGGGGAGCTGTTTTTT
CATSLVARNTGELFF
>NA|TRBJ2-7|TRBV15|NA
TGTGCCACCAGCAGAGATAGTAGCGGGGACAGATACGAGCAGTACTTC
CATSRDSSGDRYEQYF
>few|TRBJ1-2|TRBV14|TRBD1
TGTGCCAGCAGTACTAACCAGGGGGCGCACGGCTATGGCTACACCTTC
CASSTNQGAHGYGYTF
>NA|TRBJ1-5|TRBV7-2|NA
TGTGCCAGCAGCCCATCCAGGGACCAGCCCCAGCATTTT
CASSPSRDQPQHF
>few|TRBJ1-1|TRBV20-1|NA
TGCAGTGCTAGAGCGACCAATCTAGGAGCTACTGAAGCTTTCTTT
CSARATNLGATEAFF
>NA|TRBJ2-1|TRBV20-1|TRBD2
TGCAGCCCCCAGACTAGCGGGAGGGTGGTTGAGCAGTTCTTC
CSPQTSGRVVEQFF
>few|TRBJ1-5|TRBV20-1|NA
TGCAGTGCTAGATCGAAAGGGGTGCGGAGAGTGAATCAGCCCCAGCATTTT
CSARSKGVRRVNQPQHF
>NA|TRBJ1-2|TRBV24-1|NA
TGTGCCACCAGTGACCCCAGACACTCCTATGGCTACACCTTC
CATSDPRHSYGYTF
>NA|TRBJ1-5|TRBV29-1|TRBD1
TGCAGCGTTGGGGACAGGGGGGTAGCGCCCCAGCATTTT
CSVGDRGVAPQHF
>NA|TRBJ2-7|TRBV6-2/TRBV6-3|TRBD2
TGTGCCAGCAGTAAAACCCTAGCGGGAGCTTCCGAGCAGTACTTC
CASSKTLAGASEQYF
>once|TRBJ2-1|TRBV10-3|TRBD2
TGTGCCATCGGACTAGCGGGAGGGCCCTCCTACAATGAGCAGTTCTTC
CAIGLAGGPSYNEQFF
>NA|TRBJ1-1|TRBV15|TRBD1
TGTGCCACCAGCAGAGACCGGGGACAGGGGGAACTCGGGAACACTGAAGCTTTCTTT
CATSRDRGQGELGNTEAFF
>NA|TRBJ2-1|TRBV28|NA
TGTGCCAGCAGTTTATCACGGGGCCCGCTTCTTCCCATCGGCGACTTTTGGTTCTTC
CASSLSRGPLLPIGDFWFF
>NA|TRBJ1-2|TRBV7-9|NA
TGTGCCAGCAGCTTAGGCTTACGAGAGGGTTACACCTTC
CASSLGLREGYTF
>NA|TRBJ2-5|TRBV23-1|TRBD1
TGCGCCAGCAGTCAACGGGACAGAGAGAAAGAGACCCAGTACTTC
CASSQRDREKETQYF
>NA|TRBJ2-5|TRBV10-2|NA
TGCGCCAGCAGCACCCAAGAGACCCAGTACTTC
CASSTQETQYF